Below, 28 T cell receptor beta chains from the same sample are listed, as sequenced in a study of blood T cell repertoires in COVID-19 (dated by TCRdb to between 2020 and 2021). Preparation of the library involved the immunoSEQ multiplex PCR assay. TCRdb stores this immuneACCESS table with in-frame sequences only. Part of the clones is absent; in the studies checked, under half of the shortfall reflects unresolved V genes, and no reason is known for the rest. The sample table records 200,000 to 250,000 clones; approximately 90% of these occur just once. The biggest ten clones account for around 0.85% of the sample. The sequenced sample was PBMCs or T cells enriched from blood (not recorded which). Source of these receptors: a man aged 50 to 60 who had been exposed to COVID-19.

The chain combines TRBV19 with TRBJ2-7; perhaps TRBD2 as D (7 bases). V dropped 0 bases and J dropped 5 bases, with 11 bases sitting between them. The CDR3 runs 14 residues. Germline assignment: CDR1 LNHDA and CDR2 SQIVND (reference sequence). CDR3 sequence (DNA): TGTGCCAGTAGTATAGAGCGGGGGCCCCACGAGCAGTACTTC. It encodes CASSIERGPHEQYF.

CDR3 sequence reads: CASSSQPGQREAFF. The CDR3 DNA reads TGTGCCAGCAGCTCCCAACCCGGACAGCGTGAAGCTTTCTTT. The chain has TRBV7-3 and TRBJ1-1, with a tentative D call TRBD1 (6 bases). Per germline, CDR1 SGHTA and CDR2 FQGTGA. The CDR3 is 14 residues long. V was cut by 4 bases and J by 7 bases, with 16 bases left in between.

The V call is TRBV3-1 (or the pseudogene TRBV3-2), the J call TRBJ1-1, with 9 positions matching TRBD1. The CDR3 runs to 14 residues. CDR1 is LGHDT and CDR2 is YNNKEL in the germline V gene (reference sequence). V shed 4 bases, J shed 4 bases, and the junction held 4 bases outside the gene matches. CDR3 in DNA: TGTGCCAGCAGCCGCCAGACAGGGGGCACTGAAGCTTTCTTT. Its protein product is CASSRQTGGTEAFF.

The J gene is TRBJ2-5, the V gene TRBV3-1 (or the pseudogene TRBV3-2); 9 nucleotides align to TRBD2. The CDR3 is 16 residues long. Germline V CDR1 and CDR2: LGHDT, YNNKEL (reference sequence). With 1 base clipped from V and 7 bases from J, the junction kept 10 bases outside the gene matches. The CDR3 sequence is CASSQGRALAGRTQYF. The CDR3 nucleotides are TGTGCCAGCAGCCAAGGACGTGCGCTAGCGGGAAGGACCCAGTACTTC.

The chain uses TRBV5-1 and TRBJ1-4; D might be TRBD1 (6 bases). Per germline, CDR1 SGHRS and CDR2 YFSETQ. Deletions cut 0 bases from V and 8 bases from J, with 11 bases between. The CDR3 runs 14 residues. CDR3 residues: CASSLDRAQEKLFF. The CDR3 nucleotides read TGCGCCAGCAGCTTGGACAGGGCTCAGGAAAAACTGTTTTTT.

This chain connects TRBV4-2 to TRBJ1-6, with 8 nucleotides matching TRBD1. The CDR3 loop spans 15 amino acids. The germline V gene encodes CDR1 LGHNA and CDR2 YNFKEQ. The ends lost 3 bases at V and 8 bases at J; junction bases unmatched: 6. The CDR3 nucleotides read TGTGCCAGCAGCCAGCCAGGACAGGGCTATTCACCCCTCCACTTT. Residues: CASSQPGQGYSPLHF.

CDR3 nucleotides: TGTGCCAGCAGTTCACTAGCGGGGGCCTACAATGAGCAGTTCTTC. It specifies CASSSLAGAYNEQFF. The chain joins TRBV27 to TRBJ2-1, with 11 positions matching TRBD2. J lost 2 bases, V lost 4 bases, and 1 base had no gene match. Germline CDR1 reads MNHEY; CDR2 reads SMNVEV (reference sequence). This CDR3 has 15 amino acids.

The chain has TRBV9 and TRBJ2-5; D might be TRBD2 (5 bases). Germline values: CDR1 SGDLS, CDR2 YYNGEE. The V end lost 0 bases, the J end lost 1 base, and 7 bases lay between the germline ends. The CDR3 sequence is 14 residues long. CDR3 in DNA: TGTGCCAGCAGCGTAGCTCTAGCCCAAGAGACCCAGTACTTC. Translation: CASSVALAQETQYF.

Only a few counts were recorded for this clone. The chain is built from TRBV7-3 and TRBJ2-2; TRBD2 matches at 9 bases. The germline V gene encodes CDR1 SGHTA and CDR2 FQGTGA. Germline trimming cut 5 bases from V and 9 bases from J; bases unmatched to any gene: 13. This CDR3 is 16 amino acids long. The CDR3 loop reads CASSPGGVAGVRELFF. The DNA for the CDR3 is TGTGCCAGCAGCCCCGGTGGGGTAGCGGGAGTGCGGGAGCTGTTTTTT.

This chain connects TRBV5-6 to TRBJ1-3, with D unclear. The CDR3 covers 15 residues. V was clipped by 0 bases and J by 2 bases, with 9 bases between them. The germline gives CDR1 SGHDT, CDR2 YYEEEE. This chain's CDR3 is CASSLGRSTGNTIYF. In DNA form, the CDR3 reads TGTGCCAGCAGCTTGGGGAGGAGTACTGGAAACACCATATATTTT.

The genes are TRBV6-5 and TRBJ1-6; TRBD1 is a possible D gene (5 bases). The ends were cut back, 6 bases at V and 10 bases at J, with 16 bases in the middle. The CDR3 is 14 amino acids. The V gene's germline CDR1 is MNHEY and CDR2 SVGAGI. Here the CDR3 reads CASSPRDSNSPLHF. CDR3 sequence (DNA): TGTGCCAGCAGCCCGCGGGACTCCAACTCACCCCTCCACTTT.

The rearrangement links TRBV4-1 to TRBJ2-1; 11 bases are shared with TRBD2. CDR3 length: 16 residues. Unmatched junction bases numbered 6, after V lost 4 bases and J lost 4 bases. The germline V gene encodes CDR1 MGHRA and CDR2 YSYEKL. CDR3 bases: TGCGCCAGCAGCCCCGGACTAGCGGGCCTATACAATGAGCAGTTCTTC. This encodes CASSPGLAGLYNEQFF.

The chain has TRBV27 and TRBJ2-5; a possible D gene is TRBD1 (6 bases). With 5 bases removed from V and 1 base from J, the gap between germline ends came to 14 bases. CDR3 length equals 15 residues. CDR1 is MNHEY, CDR2 SMNVEV, per germline (reference sequence). This chain's CDR3 is CASSRNRVTQETQYF. The DNA for the CDR3 is TGTGCCAGCAGTCGAAACAGGGTTACCCAAGAGACCCAGTACTTC.

This chain joins TRBV19 and TRBJ1-2, with 11 bases that match TRBD1. Germline V gene data show CDR1 as LNHDA and CDR2 as SQIVND (reference sequence). The CDR3 has 14 amino acids. V was pared by 7 bases and J by 4 bases, with 5 bases of the junction left unmatched. The CDR3: CASTRTGGPYGYTF. The CDR3 DNA sequence: TGTGCCAGTACCAGGACAGGGGGCCCCTATGGCTACACCTTC.

The V and J genes are TRBV25-1 and TRBJ1-1; the match to TRBD1 covers 7 bases. The CDR3 length is 17 residues. Germline V lookup: CDR1 MGHDK, CDR2 SYGVNS. Trimming at V came to 1 base and at J to 0 bases, leaving 8 bases not matched to a gene. CDR3 in amino acids: CASSESKGTEMNTEAFF. In nucleotides, the CDR3 is TGTGCCAGCAGTGAATCGAAGGGGACAGAGATGAACACTGAAGCTTTCTTT.

The rearrangement joins TRBV27 to TRBJ2-2, with D unclear. Between the trimmed V and J ends, which lost 5 bases and 2 bases, there was a span of 15 bases. The germline CDR1 and CDR2 sequences are MNHEY and SMNVEV (reference sequence). The CDR3 has 16 amino acids. The CDR3 nucleotides read TGTGCCAGCAGTCTCCTGGCAGTTGGTAACACCGGGGAGCTGTTTTTT. The encoded protein is CASSLLAVGNTGELFF.

The chain carries TRBV10-3 and TRBJ2-1; TRBD2 agrees at 8 bases. V gave up 6 bases and J gave up 0 bases; unmatched junction bases: 7. The CDR3 has 16 residues. The V gene's germline CDR1 is ENHRY and CDR2 SYGVKD. Here the CDR3 DNA reads TGTGCCATCAGCCGATCGGGGGGGAGCTCCTACAATGAGCAGTTCTTC. This encodes CAISRSGGSSYNEQFF.

The chain recombines TRBV9 with TRBJ1-6; maybe TRBD1 (5 bases). Between the trimmed V and J ends, which lost 2 bases and 8 bases, there was a span of 11 bases. The CDR3 length is 14 residues. Germline CDR1 reads SGDLS; CDR2 reads YYNGEE. DNA of the CDR3: TGTGCCAGCAGCGTGACAGAGTTTCATTCACCCCTCCACTTT. Protein product: CASSVTEFHSPLHF.

The chain links TRBV9 to TRBJ2-1, with a weak D call TRBD2 (5 bases). The CDR3 is 15 residues long. Germline V gene sequence: CDR1 SGDLS, CDR2 YYNGEE. The ends were cut back, 0 bases at V and 4 bases at J, with 11 bases in the middle. In DNA, the CDR3 is TGTGCCAGCAGCGTAGTGAGCGGCCAGTACAATGAGCAGTTCTTC. Its protein product is CASSVVSGQYNEQFF.

This chain joins TRBV2 and TRBJ2-1; 10 bases agree with TRBD1. The length of the CDR3 is 14 residues. The junction had 5 bases not matched to a gene; V was cut back by 4 bases and J by 8 bases. The germline CDR1 and CDR2 sequences are SNHLY and FYNNEI. CDR3 in DNA: TGTGCCAGCAGTGGACAGGGGGCTTGGGATGAGCAGTTCTTC. The encoded protein is CASSGQGAWDEQFF.

CDR3 in amino acids: CASSPVVGQGYSGANVLTF. DNA for the CDR3: TGTGCCAGCAGCCCCGTCGTGGGACAGGGTTACTCTGGGGCCAACGTCCTGACTTTC. This sequence joins TRBV7-9 and TRBJ2-6, with TRBD1 identical over 9 bases. V shed 5 bases and J 0 bases; nucleotides not matched to a gene: 11. Germline CDR1 SEHNR, CDR2 FQNEAQ (reference sequence). This CDR3 spans 19 amino acids.

The chain is built from TRBV27 and TRBJ1-4; possible D gene TRBD1, 5 bases. Trimming took off 3 bases at V and 0 bases at J, with 11 bases between the two ends. Germline V gene sequence: CDR1 MNHEY, CDR2 SMNVEV (reference sequence). There are 16 residues in the CDR3. The CDR3 here is CASSFETVPTNEKLFF. The CDR3 coding sequence is TGTGCCAGCAGTTTCGAGACAGTTCCAACTAATGAAAAACTGTTTTTT. The variable domain in full, completed from reference TRBV27 and TRBJ1-4, reads EAQVTQNPRYLITVTGKKLTVTCSQNMNHEYMSWYRQDPGLGLRQIYYSMNVEVTDKGDVPEGYKVSRKEKRNFPLILESPSPNQTSLYFCASSFETVPTNEKLFFGSGTQLSVL.

J is TRBJ1-2 and V is TRBV29-1; 8 bases are a match to TRBD1. CDR3 length: 15 amino acids. The trim removed 3 bases at V and 8 bases at J, leaving 14 bases unmatched. The V gene's germline CDR1 is SQVTM and CDR2 ANQGSEA. The CDR3 nucleotides read TGCAGCGTTGAGGACAGGGAAAAGGATCGACAGGGCTACACCTTC. It yields the protein CSVEDREKDRQGYTF.

V and J are TRBV5-4 and TRBJ1-5, with a weak D call TRBD1 (5 bases). The CDR3 has 13 amino acids. V was trimmed by 4 bases and J by 4 bases, leaving 9 bases between them. The V gene's germline CDR1 is SGHNT and CDR2 YYREEE (reference sequence). CDR3 residues: CASSTGRNQPQHF. CDR3 nucleotide sequence: TGTGCCAGCAGCACAGGACGGAATCAGCCCCAGCATTTT.

In DNA form, the CDR3 reads TGTGCCAGTAGTATTTGGCGGGGCTACACCTTC. Its translation is CASSIWRGYTF. V and J are TRBV19 and TRBJ1-2, with D unclear. The germline CDR1 and CDR2 sequences are LNHDA and SQIVND (reference sequence). The V end was cut by 3 bases, the J end by 8 bases, with 7 bases between. The CDR3 has 11 amino acids.

There are a few counts of this clone. V usage is TRBV24-1 and J usage is TRBJ1-5; 8 bases agree with TRBD1. Unmatched junction bases numbered 5, after V lost 7 bases and J lost 7 bases. CDR1 and CDR2 (germline): KGHDR, SFDVKD. The CDR3 is 13 residues long. CDR3 sequence (DNA): TGTGCCACCAGCGACAGGGGCGGACAGCCCCAGCATTTT. It yields the protein CATSDRGGQPQHF.

This sequence joins TRBV28 and TRBJ2-5; the match to TRBD2 covers 7 bases. Germline V gene lookup returns CDR1 MDHEN and CDR2 SYDVKM. Trimming took 5 bases from V and 9 from J; bases not matched to a gene: 12. The CDR3 has 14 residues. The CDR3: CASSPPGRMGSQYF. The CDR3 DNA reads as TGTGCCAGCAGTCCTCCCGGGAGGATGGGGTCCCAGTACTTC.

V is TRBV10-3 and J is TRBJ1-1; 10 bases match TRBD1. Germline V gene sequence: CDR1 ENHRY, CDR2 SYGVKD. Trimming at V came to 4 bases and at J to 3 bases, leaving 5 bases not matched to a gene. The CDR3 runs to 15 residues. CDR3 nucleotide sequence: TGTGCCATCAGTGGGGACAGGGGAGTACACACTGAAGCTTTCTTT. Amino acids: CAISGDRGVHTEAFF.